The 29 T cell receptor beta chains reported below all come from one sample, sequenced in a study of blood T cell repertoires in COVID-19. Produced via immunoSEQ multiplex PCR; TCRdb's table is partial and in-frame only. The sample yields about 160,000 clones, less than 85% seen once. The material sequenced was peripheral blood. These TCRs come from a woman aged 40 to 50 with COVID-19, enrolled during active disease.

The chain carries TRBV5-4 and TRBJ2-7, with a weak D call TRBD2 (5 bases). Trimming stripped 0 bases from V and 6 bases from J, with 10 bases between. The CDR3 is 13 amino acids. Germline CDR1 SGHNT, CDR2 YYREEE (reference sequence). The CDR3 bases are TGTGCCAGCAGCTTGGGAGGGAGAGGCGAGCAGTACTTC. Translation gives CASSLGGRGEQYF.

The chain is built from TRBV28 and TRBJ2-3; 10 bases align to TRBD2. CDR3 length: 14 residues. The V and J ends lost 7 bases and 2 bases, in that order; junction bases with no gene match: 3. The germline V gene has CDR1 MDHEN and CDR2 SYDVKM. CDR3 region: CASKLAGLTDTQYF. CDR3 in DNA: TGTGCCAGCAAACTAGCGGGGCTCACAGATACGCAGTATTTT.

In its sample, this clone was seen many times. V is TRBV7-9 and J is TRBJ1-2; weak D call: TRBD1 (5 bases). There are 12 residues in the CDR3. CDR1 is SEHNR and CDR2 is FQNEAQ in the germline V gene (reference sequence). The V and J ends lost 4 bases and 13 bases respectively, with 16 bases between them. In DNA, the CDR3 is TGTGCCAGCAGCTGGGACGGGGGGGATTGCACCTTC. This encodes CASSWDGGDCTF.

This clone was detected a few times. This chain joins TRBV7-9 and TRBJ1-2; D is ambiguous. Germline CDR1 and CDR2: SEHNR and FQNEAQ (reference sequence). The V end lost 2 bases, the J end lost 4 bases, and 5 bases lay between the germline ends. The CDR3 consists of 12 residues. CDR3 bases: TGTGCCAGCAGCTTATCCTCCTATGGCTACACCTTC. Residues: CASSLSSYGYTF.

The rearrangement uses TRBV5-6 and TRBJ1-1; D possibly corresponds to TRBD1 (6 bases). This CDR3 is built from 13 residues. Per the germline V gene, CDR1 is SGHDT and CDR2 is YYEEEE. V lost 1 base to trimming and J lost 5 bases, with 9 bases between them. The CDR3 sequence is CASSLWGRTEAFF. The CDR3 region has the DNA TGTGCCAGCAGCTTGTGGGGGCGGACTGAAGCTTTCTTT.

This clone showed up just a few times. The rearrangement links TRBV5-1 to TRBJ1-2; TRBD1 agrees at 12 bases. Germline loops: CDR1 SGHRS, CDR2 YFSETQ. The CDR3 runs to 18 residues. Trimming removed 4 bases from V and 1 base from J; junction bases left unmatched: 11. The CDR3: CASSPRSGTGGLNYGYTF. CDR3 DNA: TGCGCCAGCAGCCCTCGCTCCGGGACAGGGGGCCTTAACTATGGCTACACCTTC.

This chain uses TRBV6-6 with TRBJ2-7; no firm D call. The germline V gene has CDR1 MNHNY and CDR2 SVGAGI (reference sequence). The CDR3 length is 12 residues. Trimming took 4 bases from V and 2 from J, leaving 6 bases between them. CDR3 amino acids: CASSSSAYEQYF. The CDR3 DNA reads as TGTGCCAGCAGTTCGAGCGCCTACGAGCAGTACTTC.

This clone turned up a few times. V is TRBV7-8 and J is TRBJ2-1; no clear D. CDR1 SGHVS and CDR2 FQNEAQ come from the germline V gene. The V gene lost 3 bases and the J gene lost 5 bases, with 8 bases spanning the gap. This CDR3 is 13 amino acids long. CDR3 in amino acids: CASSFMRHNEQFF. The DNA of the CDR3 is TGTGCCAGCAGCTTTATGCGGCACAATGAGCAGTTCTTC. The variable domain in full, with the rest retrieved from reference TRBV7-8 and TRBJ2-1, is GAGVSQSPRYKVAKRGQDVALRCDPISGHVSLFWYQQALGQGPEFLTYFQNEAQLDKSGLPSDRFFAERPEGSVSTLKIQRTQQEDSAVYLCASSFMRHNEQFFGPGTRLTVL.

This clone has only one observation. The genes are TRBV19 and TRBJ2-7; 8 bases are a match to TRBD1. This CDR3 comprises 14 residues. Germline trimming cut 4 bases from V and 5 bases from J; bases unmatched to any gene: 7. CDR1 is LNHDA, CDR2 SQIVND, per germline (reference sequence). CDR3 DNA sequence: TGTGCCAGTAGTACCCAGGGGGCAGGGGACGAGCAGTACTTC. This translates into CASSTQGAGDEQYF.

The J gene is TRBJ2-7, the V gene TRBV6-5, with 12 positions matching TRBD2. The CDR3 extends over 15 amino acids. The germline V gene has CDR1 MNHEY and CDR2 SVGAGI. The trim removed 6 bases at V and 1 base at J, leaving 4 bases unmatched. The CDR3 DNA follows: TGTGCCAGCAGACGACTAGCGGGAGATTCCTACGAGCAGTACTTC. Its protein product is CASRRLAGDSYEQYF.

The V gene is TRBV29-1, the J gene TRBJ2-1, with 14 bases aligning to TRBD2. Germline assignment: CDR1 SQVTM and CDR2 ANQGSEA. The V gene end was trimmed by 6 bases and the J gene end by 9 bases; junction bases not matched to a gene: 10. The CDR3 is 15 amino acids. This CDR3 reads CSVRKGLAGDIEQFF. The CDR3 DNA sequence: TGCAGCGTCCGCAAGGGACTAGCGGGAGACATTGAGCAGTTCTTC.

This clone was counted once. CDR3 nucleotides: TGTGCCAGCTCACCACCTGGGGGGTACGAGCAGTACGTC. Amino acid sequence: CASSPPGGYEQYV. The chain uses TRBV18 and TRBJ2-7, with D possibly being TRBD2 (6 bases). Germline loops: CDR1 KGHSH, CDR2 LQKENI. V lost 0 bases, J lost 4 bases, and 7 bases lay in between. The CDR3 contains 13 residues.

This clone was detected once. This sequence joins TRBV7-9 and TRBJ1-1; no reliable D call. This CDR3 is 14 amino acids long. Germline V gene lookup returns CDR1 SEHNR and CDR2 FQNEAQ (reference sequence). Trimming stripped 1 base from V and 5 bases from J, with 11 bases between. The CDR3 loop is CASSLERIATEAFF. CDR3 DNA sequence: TGTGCCAGCAGCTTAGAGAGGATTGCAACTGAAGCTTTCTTT. The complete variable domain, with remaining parts taken from reference TRBV7-9 and TRBJ1-1, reads DTGVSQNPRHKITKRGQNVTFRCDPISEHNRLYWYRQTLGQGPEFLTYFQNEAQLEKSRLLSDRFSAERPKGSFSTLEIQRTEQGDSAMYLCASSLERIATEAFFGQGTRLTVV.

The chain uses TRBV7-8 and TRBJ2-5; 8 bases are a match to TRBD1. Germline CDR1 is SGHVS and CDR2 is FQNEAQ. The CDR3 has 15 residues. V gave up 5 bases and J gave up 5 bases; unmatched junction bases: 10. The CDR3 sequence is CASSPTGVAWETQYF. The CDR3 DNA sequence: TGTGCCAGCAGCCCGACAGGGGTGGCTTGGGAGACCCAGTACTTC.

The chain has TRBV6-5 and TRBJ1-1, with 10 bases fitting TRBD1. The trim removed 5 bases at V and 1 base at J, leaving 1 base unmatched. The CDR3 sequence is 14 residues long. Germline loops: CDR1 MNHEY, CDR2 SVGAGI. DNA for the CDR3: TGTGCCAGCAGTCGGGACAGGGGGAACACTGAAGCTTTCTTT. It specifies CASSRDRGNTEAFF.

This sequence joins TRBV19 and TRBJ2-3, with 7 nucleotides matching TRBD2. The CDR3 consists of 13 residues. The V gene end was trimmed by 3 bases and the J gene end by 6 bases; junction bases not matched to a gene: 3. The germline V gene has CDR1 LNHDA and CDR2 SQIVND (reference sequence). Here the CDR3 reads CASSIQGGDTQYF. The CDR3 nucleotides read TGTGCCAGTAGTATTCAGGGAGGGGATACGCAGTATTTT. Full variable domain (missing parts from reference TRBV19 and TRBJ2-3): DGGITQSPKYLFRKEGQNVTLSCEQNLNHDAMYWYRQDPGQGLRLIYYSQIVNDFQKGDIAEGYSVSREKKESFPLTVTSAQKNPTAFYLCASSIQGGDTQYFGPGTRLTVL.

This chain uses TRBV5-6 with TRBJ2-1, with TRBD1 as a possible D gene (6 bases). This CDR3 is built from 15 residues. Looked up from germline, CDR1 is SGHDT and CDR2 is YYEEEE. Deletions cut 2 bases from V and 6 bases from J, with 15 bases between. CDR3 sequence: CASSLTGTLFNEQFF. The CDR3 DNA reads as TGTGCCAGCAGCTTAACAGGGACACTATTCAATGAGCAGTTCTTC. The full variable domain, rest sourced from reference TRBV5-6 and TRBJ2-1, is DAGVTQSPTHLIKTRGQQVTLRCSPKSGHDTVSWYQQALGQGPQFIFQYYEEEERQRGNFPDRFSGHQFPNYSSELNVNALLLGDSALYLCASSLTGTLFNEQFFGPGTRLTVL.

The rearrangement links TRBV21-1 to TRBJ2-1; the listed D gene, TRBD2, was not tested against the DNA. TRBV21-1 is classified as a pseudogene. The CDR3 spans 10 residues. CDR3 protein: CASTRNEQFF. The CDR3 DNA follows: TGTGCCAGCACTAGGAATGAGCAGTTCTTC.

The chain employs TRBV2 and TRBJ2-1, with TRBD2 as a possible D gene (6 bases). This CDR3 contains 15 residues. Trimming left V 6 bases short and J 1 base short, with 13 bases between. Germline V gene sequence: CDR1 SNHLY, CDR2 FYNNEI. The CDR3 sequence is CASSAPGTSYNEQFF. The CDR3 coding sequence is TGTGCCAGCAGCGCGCCGGGGACTTCCTACAATGAGCAGTTCTTC.

This clone was seen only a few times. The gene calls are TRBV9 and TRBJ2-7; 9 bases agree with TRBD2. The J segment lost 6 bases and the V segment lost 7 bases, leaving 11 bases of the junction unmatched. CDR3 size: 14 residues. Germline CDR1 and CDR2: SGDLS and YYNGEE. The CDR3 reads CASARVAGVGEQYF. CDR3 coding DNA: TGTGCCAGCGCGAGGGTAGCGGGAGTGGGCGAGCAGTACTTC.

The V gene is TRBV12-5, the J gene TRBJ2-2; 10 bases map to TRBD2. V lost 8 bases to trimming and J lost 6 bases; unmatched junction nucleotides: 3. CDR3 length equals 13 residues. CDR1 LGHNT and CDR2 FRNRAP come from the germline V gene. In DNA form, the CDR3 reads TGTGCTAGTAGCGGGGGGGTTCCCGGGGAGCTGTTTTTT. Its translation is CASSGGVPGELFF.

This rearrangement joins TRBV19 to TRBJ1-5; 11 positions match TRBD1. The trim removed 2 bases at V and 4 bases at J, leaving 10 bases unmatched. The germline V gene has CDR1 LNHDA and CDR2 SQIVND (reference sequence). This CDR3 region has 18 residues. The CDR3: CASSIPGQGVGPNQPQHF. CDR3 nucleotides: TGTGCCAGTAGTATACCGGGACAGGGGGTGGGTCCGAATCAGCCCCAGCATTTT.

At least ten counts were recorded for this clone. The chain is built from TRBV9 and TRBJ2-2; TRBD1 aligns across 10 bases. The CDR3 is made up of 18 amino acids. J gave up 4 bases and V 1 base, and 10 bases lay outside the gene matches. Germline-derived CDR1 and CDR2 are SGDLS and YYNGEE. CDR3 nucleotide sequence: TGTGCCAGCAGCGTAAGTCTACCGGGACAGGGGCGCACCGGGGAGCTGTTTTTT. Its protein product is CASSVSLPGQGRTGELFF. The variable domain in full, completed from reference TRBV9 and TRBJ2-2, reads DSGVTQTPKHLITATGQRVTLRCSPRSGDLSVYWYQQSLDQGLQFLIQYYNGEERAKGNILERFSAQQFPDLHSELNLSSLELGDSALYFCASSVSLPGQGRTGELFFGEGSRLTVL.

This chain uses TRBV11-3 with TRBJ1-2; 8 nucleotides agree with TRBD1. In germline, CDR1 is SGHNT, CDR2 YENEEA. The CDR3 covers 10 residues. V was pared by 9 bases and J by 6 bases, with 0 bases of the junction left unmatched. CDR3: CARTGDGYTF. In DNA, the CDR3 is TGTGCCAGGACAGGGGATGGCTACACCTTC.

V and J are TRBV14 and TRBJ2-1; 7 positions agree with TRBD2. With V trimmed by 2 bases and J by 8 bases, 15 bases remained unmatched. Germline CDR1 is SGHDN and CDR2 is FVKESK. This CDR3 comprises 17 residues. The CDR3 DNA follows: TGTGCCAGCAGCCAATTTTTCGGGGGAGGGCCTAGCCATGAGCAGTTCTTC. It encodes CASSQFFGGGPSHEQFF.

The table lists this clone with a count of one. The V and J genes are TRBV9 and TRBJ2-3; 12 bases are a match to TRBD2. The ends lost 0 bases at V and 5 bases at J; junction bases unmatched: 4. The CDR3 extends over 16 amino acids. Germline V gene lookup returns CDR1 SGDLS and CDR2 YYNGEE. CDR3 nucleotides: TGTGCCAGCAGCGTAGAGCTAGCGGGAGGGCAAGATACGCAGTATTTT. It codes for CASSVELAGGQDTQYF.

The chain has TRBV18 and TRBJ2-5; no definite D call. CDR3 length: 13 residues. Germline values: CDR1 KGHSH, CDR2 LQKENI. Deletions cut 0 bases from V and 5 bases from J, with 7 bases between. The CDR3 loop reads CASSPPLRETQYF. CDR3 nucleotides: TGTGCCAGCTCACCACCTCTCAGGGAGACCCAGTACTTC.

This clone has only a few counts. This chain connects TRBV5-1 to TRBJ1-3; 7 bases line up with TRBD1. The CDR3 sequence is 19 residues long. CDR1 SGHRS and CDR2 YFSETQ come from the germline V gene. The ends lost 4 bases at V and 1 base at J; junction bases unmatched: 17. The chain's CDR3 is CASSHKPFADRASGNTIYF. CDR3 DNA: TGCGCCAGCAGCCATAAACCATTCGCCGACAGGGCGTCTGGAAACACCATATATTTT.

The chain recombines TRBV19 with TRBJ2-1; 10 bases are a match to TRBD2. After removal of 2 bases from V and 13 bases from J, the junction contained 14 bases not matched to a gene. CDR3 size: 16 residues. In germline, CDR1 is LNHDA, CDR2 SQIVND (reference sequence). DNA for the CDR3: TGTGCCAGTAGTATAAGTGGGACGCTAGCGGGGGCCTCCCAGTTCTTC. Residues: CASSISGTLAGASQFF.